This is a list of T cell receptor beta chains from one sample in a study of CD8 T cells in Susac syndrome. MiXCR was run by TCRdb on the immunoSEQ multiplex PCR reads, yielding one entry per CDR3 protein. Among roughly 150,000 distinct CDR3 sequences, over 85% were seen once, and the ten largest hold 0.2% to 0.25%. Specimen: CD8+ T cells from PBMCs. All receptors come from a human donor with multiple sclerosis. Each CDR3 is given with its conserved first and last residue. D genes are given only for firm matches. A row's size may be missing; if present it is once, few, many or a size class.

TRBJ2-7 TRBD1 . TRBV5-6 CASSHGTVGEQYF TGTGCCAGCAGCCATGGGACAGTCGGGGAGCAGTACTTC
TRBJ2-1 . . TRBV4-1 CASSQGRGQDEQFF TGCGCCAGCAGCCAAGGAAGGGGCCAGGATGAGCAGTTCTTC
TRBJ1-2 . once TRBV29-1 CSVQQRQDSHYGYTF TGCAGCGTTCAACAACGACAGGATTCGCACTATGGCTACACCTTC
TRBJ2-1 TRBD2 . TRBV29-1 CSVAQRGLPYNEQFF TGCAGCGTTGCGCAGCGGGGCCTTCCCTACAATGAGCAGTTCTTC
TRBJ1-1 TRBD1 . TRBV28 CASNGDRGSTEAFF TGTGCCAGCAACGGGGACAGGGGATCCACTGAAGCTTTCTTT
TRBJ1-2 . . TRBV9 CASSVDMRGYTF TGTGCCAGCAGCGTAGATATGCGCGGCTACACCTTC
TRBJ2-3 TRBD1 . TRBV20-1 CSARDWTGGRDTQYF TGCAGTGCTAGAGATTGGACAGGGGGCAGGGATACGCAGTATTTT
TRBJ2-2 . . TRBV6-5 CASSYSRGGQRRDTGELFF TGTGCCAGCAGTTACTCGAGGGGGGGCCAACGAAGGGACACCGGGGAGCTGTTTTTT
TRBJ1-1 TRBD1 . TRBV20-1 CSAREDREGPEAFF TGCAGTGCTAGAGAGGACAGGGAGGGGCCTGAAGCTTTCTTT
TRBJ2-3 TRBD1 . TRBV9 CASSIRTGGTDTQYF TGTGCCAGCAGCATCCGGACAGGGGGCACAGATACGCAGTATTTT
TRBJ2-6 . . TRBV12-3/TRBV12-4 CASSDPGWSGANVLTF TGTGCCAGCAGTGACCCAGGATGGTCTGGGGCCAACGTCCTGACTTTC
TRBJ1-2 . . TRBV7-2 CASSYPLQNYGYTF TGTGCCAGCAGCTACCCCCTTCAAAACTATGGCTACACCTTC
TRBJ2-1 TRBD2 . TRBV6-5 CASTPTGEGNEQFF TGTGCCAGCACCCCCACCGGGGAGGGGAATGAGCAGTTCTTC
TRBJ2-5 . . TRBV14 CASSEYVGIETQYF TGTGCCAGCAGCGAGTACGTGGGGATAGAGACCCAGTACTTC
TRBJ2-6 . . TRBV29-1 CSVEDSGANVLTF TGCAGCGTTGAAGACTCTGGGGCCAACGTCCTGACTTTC
TRBJ1-1 . . TRBV9 CASSVQPTSGARTEAFF TGTGCCAGCAGCGTCCAACCGACCTCGGGGGCGCGGACTGAAGCTTTCTTT
TRBJ2-3 TRBD1 . TRBV3-1 CASSQALTGGTDTQYF TGTGCCAGCAGCCAAGCGTTGACAGGGGGCACAGATACGCAGTATTTT
TRBJ1-2 TRBD1 . TRBV24-1 CATRDRALPNYGYTF TGTGCCACCAGAGACAGGGCGCTTCCAAACTATGGCTACACCTTC
TRBJ2-7 TRBD2 . TRBV5-1 CASSPDSGGSREQYF TGCGCCAGCAGCCCCGATAGCGGGGGTTCTCGCGAGCAGTACTTC
TRBJ1-2 . . TRBV7-2 CASTILPGEIYGYTF TGTGCCAGCACCATCCTTCCAGGGGAGATCTATGGCTACACCTTC
TRBJ2-3 . . TRBV12-3/TRBV12-4 CASSPFAGWGTDTQYF TGTGCCAGCAGTCCCTTCGCGGGGTGGGGAACAGATACGCAGTATTTT
TRBJ1-2 TRBD1 . TRBV29-1 CSVWETGVPRGYTF TGCAGCGTCTGGGAGACAGGGGTTCCCCGTGGCTACACCTTC
TRBJ1-5 . . TRBV18 CASSLAPWGLQPQHF TGTGCCAGCTCACTTGCTCCTTGGGGGCTCCAGCCCCAGCATTTT
TRBJ1-5 . . TRBV20-1 CSARLTDSNQPQHF TGCAGTGCTAGATTGACAGATAGCAATCAGCCCCAGCATTTT
TRBJ1-1 . once TRBV13 CASSPDGLRLNTEAFF TGTGCCAGCAGCCCCGATGGGCTCCGATTGAACACTGAAGCTTTCTTT
TRBJ1-5 . . TRBV20-1 CSAVALGRQGTQPQHF TGCAGTGCTGTTGCGCTTGGGAGGCAGGGGACCCAGCCCCAGCATTTT
TRBJ2-1 . . TRBV5-6 CASSPGAYNEQFF TGTGCCAGCAGCCCTGGGGCCTACAATGAGCAGTTCTTC
TRBJ2-7 . . TRBV6-5 CASRRGPYEQYF TGTGCCAGCAGGAGGGGACCCTACGAGCAGTACTTC
TRBJ2-2 . . TRBV20-1 CSAESARFADTGELFF TGCAGTGCTGAGTCGGCTCGGTTTGCCGACACCGGGGAGCTGTTTTTT
TRBJ2-1 . . TRBV18 CASSSGGTGYNEQFF TGTGCCAGCTCATCGGGAGGGACAGGATACAATGAGCAGTTCTTC
TRBJ2-1 . few TRBV25-1 CASRRNEQFF TGTGCCAGCCGCCGAAATGAGCAGTTCTTC
TRBJ1-2 . . TRBV11-2 CASSLDPAGPLGYGYTF TGTGCCAGCAGCTTAGATCCCGCTGGCCCTCTCGGCTATGGCTACACCTTC
TRBJ2-3 . . TRBV6-1 CASSEQTFGDTQYF TGTGCCAGCAGTGAACAGACATTCGGAGATACGCAGTATTTT
TRBJ1-2 TRBD1 . TRBV9 CASSVDRGGYTF TGTGCCAGCAGCGTCGACAGGGGTGGCTACACCTTC
TRBJ2-2 . once TRBV7-2 CASSFGVASGELFF TGTGCCAGCAGCTTCGGGGTTGCGTCCGGGGAGCTGTTTTTT
TRBJ2-3 . once TRBV20-1 CSAREGGTQYF TGCAGTGCTAGGGAGGGGGGTACGCAGTATTTT
TRBJ2-1 TRBD2 . TRBV29-1 CSVEGGYYNEQFF TGCAGCGTTGAGGGGGGGTATTACAATGAGCAGTTCTTC
TRBJ1-1 . . TRBV29-1 CSVRRVDTEAFF TGCAGCGTTAGGAGGGTGGACACTGAAGCTTTCTTT
TRBJ2-7 TRBD2 . TRBV9 CASSPTGGAYEQYF TGTGCCAGCAGCCCCACCGGGGGGGCCTACGAGCAGTACTTC
TRBJ2-1 TRBD2 . TRBV12-3/TRBV12-4 CASSGSGASYNEQFF TGTGCCAGCAGCGGTAGCGGGGCCTCCTACAATGAGCAGTTCTTC
TRBJ2-1 TRBD1 . TRBV5-4 CASSLGDRVLDEQFF TGTGCCAGCAGCTTGGGAGACAGGGTTCTCGATGAGCAGTTCTTC
TRBJ1-5 TRBD1 . TRBV20-1 CSARMGQGGGQPQHF TGCAGTGCTAGGATGGGACAGGGGGGCGGTCAGCCCCAGCATTTT
TRBJ2-7 TRBD1 . TRBV4-2 CASRPTGGRSYEQYF TGTGCCAGCAGACCTACAGGGGGCCGAAGTTACGAGCAGTACTTC
TRBJ2-2 TRBD2 . TRBV7-2 CASSPSGGITGELFF TGTGCCAGCAGCCCAAGCGGGGGGATCACCGGGGAGCTGTTTTTT
TRBJ1-5 TRBD1 . TRBV27 CASSPRGGQPQHF TGTGCCAGCAGTCCCCGAGGGGGCCAGCCCCAGCATTTT
TRBJ2-1 . . TRBV7-8 CASSLGTAPLNEQFF TGTGCCAGCAGCTTAGGGACAGCCCCTTTAAATGAGCAGTTCTTC
TRBJ2-4 TRBD1 . TRBV11-2 CASSTLTGPLAKNIQYF TGTGCCAGCAGCACCCTGACAGGGCCTCTAGCCAAAAACATTCAGTACTTC
TRBJ1-2 TRBD1 . TRBV27 CASRGGGYGYTF TGTGCCAGCAGAGGGGGCGGCTATGGCTACACCTTC
TRBJ2-2 . . TRBV19 CASKDGELFF TGTGCCAGTAAGGACGGGGAGCTGTTTTTT
TRBJ2-3 . . TRBV27 CANSLVRGPRDTQYF TGTGCCAACAGTTTAGTGCGGGGCCCAAGAGATACGCAGTATTTT
TRBJ2-3 TRBD1 . TRBV6-2/TRBV6-3 CASSPTSGQGMPEANTDTQYF TGTGCCAGCAGTCCTACCTCGGGACAGGGAATGCCCGAAGCCAACACAGATACGCAGTATTTT
TRBJ2-7 . . TRBV5-1 CASSLVGERREQYF TGCGCCAGCAGCTTGGTTGGGGAACGGCGCGAGCAGTACTTC
TRBJ2-7 . . TRBV7-9 CASSSNGYEQYF TGTGCCAGCAGCTCGAACGGTTACGAGCAGTACTTC
TRBJ2-1 TRBD2 . TRBV4-1 CASSQGGGEQFF TGCGCCAGCAGCCAAGGGGGGGGAGAGCAGTTCTTC